One T cell receptor (beta chain) is described in this entry. It lacks a known antigen. Base qualities are not at hand, and no much larger clone is one base apart. Including cysteine and phenylalanine, the CDR3 has 15 amino acids. The only DNA kept is the CDR3, 45 bases in frame from the first base. CDR1 and CDR2 were assigned from the germline V gene as MGHRA and YSYEKL. V lost 1 base and J lost 4 bases, and the count of bases not matched to a germline gene is 6. Library generation was performed with the immunoSEQ multiplex PCR assay. The multiplex PCR relied on a mix of 60 forward primers for TCR Vbeta segments and 13 reverse primers for TCR Jbeta segments. The CDR3 region of rearranged TCR beta genes was amplified from genomic DNA with a multiplex PCR assay. The amplified TCR beta libraries were sequenced on the Illumina HiSeq System as 87-base-pair reads. Concerning the study's data processing: A later analysis counted 65 million to 90 million unique TCR beta chains across the approximately 700 repertoires, and some 12 million of these chains were shared by at least two donors. A nearest-neighbor algorithm error-corrected the raw reads and collapsed the reads into unique sequences, merging closely related sequences to remove PCR and sequencing errors. Alignment of CDR3 sequences to IMGT reference sequences was used to assign V, D and J gene segments. For a sequence to be retained, a match of at least six nucleotides was required to both a V gene segment and a J gene segment. Rearrangements were called productive when the CDR3 lacked stop codons and stayed in frame with V and J; all others were non-productive. CDR3 was defined according to IMGT convention as the region running from the second conserved V-encoded cysteine to the conserved J-encoded phenylalanine. Sequences without an unambiguous match to a single V gene segment were excluded from the earlier analysis of about 640 of the donors. In an earlier analysis of more than 500 of the donors, a V segment was called functional when productive rearrangements were above 56.7%, and segregating when the standard deviation between donors exceeded 5%. A statistical classification framework was built for diagnosing cytomegalovirus status from the catalog of TCR beta chain sequences. In a later analysis, TCR nucleotide sequences were compared against IMGT/GENE-DB human TR gene sequences so that V and J genes could be assigned. In a later analysis, CDR3 sequences and most-parsimonious VDJ recombination scenarios were assigned using the TCRdist pipeline. In a later analysis, every TCR beta chain was defined by the combination of its CDR3 amino acid sequence and its V-gene family, and reads without a unique V-gene family were dropped. A later analysis removed several hundred highly shared, low-generation-probability nucleotide sequences to deal with suspected cross-contamination and a sequencing artifact. In a later analysis, a clonal expansion index was calculated for each public chain from normalized within-repertoire ranks of inferred template counts. In a later analysis, generation probabilities were computed with a VDJ recombination model fitted to out-of-frame rearrangements, and the resulting probabilities were checked against IGoR. Hypergeometric tests were used in a later analysis to score TCR-TCR, TCR-HLA and TCR-CMV co-occurrence, with a repertoire-size bias correction applied to the TCR pairs. In a later analysis, false discovery rates were estimated by permuting HLA or CMV assignments 20 times. A later analysis grouped co-occurring TCRs with DBSCAN, adding TCRdist sequence similarity when clustering within HLA-allele-positive subsets. For co-occurrence clustering, repertoires with fewer than 30,000 or more than 120,000 public chains were excluded, along with five repertoires with anomalous nucleotide sharing. TCRdb's version of the immuneACCESS table is confined to in-frame rearrangements and falls short of the full clone set. An unresolved V gene accounts for under half of the shortfall where checked; the remainder is of unknown origin. V and J calls plus clone size are reproduced from that table; the DNA served to infer D and trimming. Here the sample has about 120,000 clones; 17% occur a single time. Of the sample, 2.9% falls within the top ten clones.

The sample is drawn from a study of cytomegalovirus exposure and HLA in healthy donors (dated by TCRdb to about 2017). In the study overall: An earlier analysis of several hundred of the donors reported 276 Gb of sequence data and roughly 120 million unique TCR beta sequences obtained from approximately 180 million T cells. Typing coverage varied by locus: 629-630 donors for A, B, C, DRB1 and DQB1; approximately 500 for DQA1; nearly 610 for DPA1; 400 to 480 for DPB1. On average, around 230,000 unique TCR beta nucleotide sequences were sequenced per donor among some 430 genotyped donors of the cohort, with around 19% of those sequences being non-productive. Along with the roughly 670-subject first cohort, a separate validation cohort of over a hundred different subjects was used. The genetic ancestry cluster associated with self-reported Caucasian donors included over 65% of the roughly 360 genotyped donors. To predict cytomegalovirus infection status, the study combined high-throughput TCR immunosequencing, statistical association of individual TCRs with disease status, and machine learning. All discovery cohort repertoires had been generated on a single sequencing platform. Both class I and class II loci were covered by HLA typing, at four-digit resolution. To decide whether each TCR beta V gene segment behaved as functional or pseudogenic, an earlier analysis of fewer than 750 of the donors relied on high-throughput TCR beta sequencing. A later genetic analysis took genome-wide SNP genotypes for about 65% of the 666 donors and used that subset as a discovery cohort. Alongside the repertoire data, information on donor age, sex, ethnicity and CMV serostatus was compiled. The T cell repertoires of under 700 subjects were profiled by immunosequencing and related to cytomegalovirus serostatus. A later analysis re-analyzed previously published TCR beta repertoires from 666 donors and added high-resolution HLA genotyping to study TCR occurrence patterns. The study aimed to test whether signatures of past pathogen exposure could be identified by cataloging public T cell receptors. The later analysis used no new phenotypic data to find candidate immune exposures, relying instead on TCR beta sequences and their occurrence across donors. About 5 DR-DQ haplotypes were handled as single units for association and clustering, since linkage in the cohort was strong. Around 320 gigabases of sequencing data and tens of millions of unique TCR sequences were included in an early release covering around 650 HLA-typed donors.

What the work shows at the level of the full study, not this receptor alone: A later analysis found that TCR association rates varied across HLA loci, with DRB1 alleles showing the most associated TCRs and HLA-C alleles the fewest. Most TCR sequences were observed very rarely across donors, whereas some public TCRs were present in many individuals. Because counts were too low, roughly 17 rarely observed V segments, including chromosome 9 orphons, were left out of the earlier analysis of 587 of the donors. In a later analysis, around 17,000 TCR beta sequences were associated with specific HLA alleles at a false discovery rate of 0.05. Immune exposure information for the cohort was limited to CMV serostatus. A further reported finding was that TCR beta sequences accurately predicted the HLA-A and HLA-B alleles for most subjects in the first cohort. Some IMGT-functional V segments, including TRBV6-2 and TRBV6-3, could not be distinguished by the 87-base-pair reads and were therefore excluded. When HLA alleles, especially DR and DQ, strongly co-occurred, TCR associations were difficult to assign to individual alleles. Linkage disequilibrium might explain the correlated functional status among segregating V segments, but an unknown experimental factor could not be excluded. Broadly in line with IMGT annotations, most TCR beta V segments showed up in productive rearrangements about 90% or about 30% of the time in an earlier analysis of 587 of the donors. Compared with equally common non-associated chains, HLA-associated TCR beta chains in a later analysis were more clonally expanded and had lower generation probabilities. In vitro tests confirmed that a few of the cytomegalovirus-associated TCR beta chains recognize cytomegalovirus antigens. Only TCR beta chains were sequenced in this cohort, and the absence of alpha or paired-chain data limited detectable features. A later analysis reported that several top co-occurrence clusters appeared linked to parvovirus B19, influenza, CMV and Epstein-Barr virus. A later genetic analysis associated a missense DCLRE1C variant with V-gene and J-gene trimming of TCR beta chains, and an independent cohort replicated the association. Roughly uniform sequencing depth across donors was assumed in presence/absence analyses, although this assumption may not hold. Compared with the roughly 720-donor mean, donors in an Asian-associated ancestry cluster had fewer N-insertions in productive TCRs, according to a later genetic analysis. Because some donors lacked HLA typing at each locus, the association tests relied only on the typed subset. In the study, 164 TCR beta chains were listed as associated with cytomegalovirus. According to a later analysis, most CMV-associated TCR beta chains appeared to be HLA-restricted, and the HLA associations seemed to be driven largely by CMV exposure. The sequencing pipeline was judged likely to have produced a cluster of highly shared sequence variants as a technical artifact. The authors suggested that the approach could potentially be generalized to other disease states and immunological phenotypes. The classifier was reported to diagnose cytomegalovirus status with high specificity and sensitivity in both the original and validation cohorts.

The cohort comprised 710 or so healthy bone marrow donors. At the time of sampling, every cohort member was nominally healthy, though immune exposures that went unrecorded were likely present. The donor was CMV seropositive and belonged to the group of 250 to 300 seropositive cohort members. A peripheral blood sample was provided by each donor, and peripheral blood mononuclear cells were used for TCR beta sequencing. Genomic DNA extraction from the blood cell samples was performed with the Qiagen DNeasy Blood Extraction Kit. The material sequenced was PBMCs. The origin of this receptor is a female donor in good health and CMV-seropositive. The rearranged chain carries TRBV4-1 and TRBJ2-5; the junction holds 7 bases that match TRBD1. The encoded CDR3 is CASSQVDRAVETQYF. The nucleotides are TGCGCCAGCAGCCAAGTAGACAGGGCTGTAGAGACCCAGTACTTC.